The 10 T cell receptor beta chains listed next were all sequenced from one sample in a study of cytomegalovirus exposure and HLA in healthy donors listed by TCRdb under 2017. Preparation of the library involved the immunoSEQ multiplex PCR assay. TCRdb holds this immuneACCESS table with in-frame rearrangements only. Some clones are missing; in checked studies, unresolved V genes explain under half, and the rest has no known cause. This sample gives 200,000 or so clones in total; 80% to 95% of them show up just once. The ten largest make up roughly 1% of the sample. Sequenced material: PBMCs. Receptors originate from a woman between 18 and 29 years old in good health and CMV-seronegative.

The V call is TRBV5-4, the J call TRBJ1-1; 7 positions agree with TRBD1. The CDR3 sequence is 17 residues long. The ends lost 4 bases at V and 0 bases at J; junction bases unmatched: 12. The germline V gene encodes CDR1 SGHNT and CDR2 YYREEE (reference sequence). The CDR3 sequence: CASSPLNRGTMNTEAFF. The CDR3 coding sequence is TGTGCCAGCAGCCCGTTAAACAGGGGAACTATGAACACTGAAGCTTTCTTT.

The chain joins TRBV29-1 to TRBJ2-7, with D possibly TRBD2 on 5 matching bases. Germline values: CDR1 SQVTM, CDR2 ANQGSEA. This CDR3 has 13 amino acids. Trimming removed 4 bases at V and 3 bases at J, with 13 bases between. CDR3 protein: CSVVIPGYYEQYF. The CDR3 nucleotides are TGCAGCGTTGTAATACCGGGATACTACGAGCAGTACTTC.

The chain combines TRBV18 with TRBJ1-1, with D possibly matching TRBD1 (5 bases). The V end was cut by 3 bases, the J end by 1 base, with 12 bases between. Looked up from germline, CDR1 is KGHSH and CDR2 is LQKENI. The CDR3 has 15 amino acids. CDR3 protein: CASSPQGARNTEAFF. The CDR3 nucleotides read TGTGCCAGCTCACCTCAGGGCGCGAGGAACACTGAAGCTTTCTTT.

This chain uses TRBV12-5 with TRBJ2-1; possible D gene TRBD2, 5 bases. Germline CDR1 is LGHNT and CDR2 is FRNRAP. The CDR3 covers 13 residues. Between the trimmed V and J ends, which lost 6 bases and 4 bases, there was a span of 10 bases. The CDR3 spells CASGTTRYNEQFF. CDR3 DNA: TGTGCTAGTGGAACTACTAGGTACAATGAGCAGTTCTTC. The variable domain in full, completed from reference TRBV12-5 and TRBJ2-1, reads DARVTQTPRHKVTEMGQEVTMRCQPILGHNTVFWYRQTMMQGLELLAYFRNRAPLDDSGMPKDRFSAEMPDATLATLKIQPSEPRDSAVYFCASGTTRYNEQFFGPGTRLTVL.

The chain couples TRBV30 to TRBJ2-1, with 11 positions matching TRBD2. The CDR3 has 14 amino acids. V gave up 5 bases and J gave up 8 bases; unmatched junction bases: 8. Germline V lookup: CDR1 GTSNPN, CDR2 SVGIG (reference sequence). CDR3 region: CAWGGTSGLDEQFF. Here the CDR3 DNA reads TGTGCCTGGGGGGGGACTAGCGGACTGGATGAGCAGTTCTTC.

The sample holds one count of this clone. The V gene is TRBV5-4, the J gene TRBJ2-6, with D possibly TRBD1 on 6 matching bases. The V end was cut by 4 bases, the J end by 0 bases, with 14 bases between. The CDR3 loop spans 17 amino acids. CDR1 and CDR2 (germline): SGHNT, YYREEE (reference sequence). The CDR3 region has the DNA TGTGCCAGCAGCGAGGGGGTGATCAACTCTGGGGCCAACGTCCTGACTTTC. Translated: CASSEGVINSGANVLTF. Supplemented by reference TRBV5-4 and TRBJ2-6, the full variable domain reads ETGVTQSPTHLIKTRGQQVTLRCSSQSGHNTVSWYQQALGQGPQFIFQYYREEENGRGNFPPRFSGLQFPNYSSELNVNALELDDSALYLCASSEGVINSGANVLTFGAGSRLTVL.

In this sample, this clone turned up once. V usage is TRBV25-1 and J usage is TRBJ2-1, with TRBD2 matching over 8 bases. Per germline, CDR1 MGHDK and CDR2 SYGVNS. V trimming: 3 bases; J trimming: 7 bases; junction bases outside the gene matches: 11. The CDR3 length is 16 residues. DNA of the CDR3: TGTGCCAGCAGTGAGGACCCCGGGACTAGTCGGAATGAGCAGTTCTTC. It is translated as CASSEDPGTSRNEQFF.

Ten or more counts support this clone. This chain connects TRBV1 to TRBJ1-4. TRBV1 counts as a pseudogene. The CDR3 is 14 residues long. The CDR3 protein is CTSSPPGRVKKLFF. The CDR3 nucleotides read TGCACCAGCAGCCCGCCTGGGAGAGTTAAAAAACTGTTTTTT.

The chain uses TRBV6-1 and TRBJ1-1; tentatively, D is TRBD1 (5 bases). The CDR3 covers 13 residues. The germline gives CDR1 MNHNS, CDR2 SASEGT. Trimming left V 1 base short and J 5 bases short, with 8 bases between. The CDR3: CASSEGTLTEAFF. CDR3 DNA: TGTGCCAGCAGTGAAGGGACACTTACTGAAGCTTTCTTT.

CDR3 coding DNA: TGTGCCAGCAGCTTCAAGACAGGGACTTCTGGAAACACCATATATTTT. Translated: CASSFKTGTSGNTIYF. The chain recombines TRBV7-8 with TRBJ1-3; 7 bases map to TRBD1. The germline V gene encodes CDR1 SGHVS and CDR2 FQNEAQ. After removal of 3 bases from V and 1 base from J, the junction contained 6 bases not matched to a gene. The CDR3 runs to 16 residues.